This T cell receptor beta chain was recovered during a study of T cells after yellow fever vaccination. TCRdb used MiXCR to reprocess the 5' RACE reads, holding one entry per CDR3 protein. The data hold 300,000 to 350,000 distinct CDR3 sequences, with 8.1% observed a single time. Germline CDR1 reads MNHNS; CDR2 reads SASEGT. After removal of 6 bases from V and 4 bases from J, the junction contained 5 bases not matched to a gene. This CDR3 contains 13 residues. This clonotype has more than one count but fewer than ten. The clonotype originates from a man in his late teens or twenties who received the YFV17D yellow fever vaccine. The V call is TRBV6-1, the J call TRBJ2-5; 7 positions match TRBD1. This specimen was PBMCs, taken about 41 days after the first yellow fever vaccination. CDR3 amino acids: CASSRRQGETQYF. CDR3 DNA: TGTGCCAGCAGCCGGAGACAGGGAGAGACCCAGTACTTC.